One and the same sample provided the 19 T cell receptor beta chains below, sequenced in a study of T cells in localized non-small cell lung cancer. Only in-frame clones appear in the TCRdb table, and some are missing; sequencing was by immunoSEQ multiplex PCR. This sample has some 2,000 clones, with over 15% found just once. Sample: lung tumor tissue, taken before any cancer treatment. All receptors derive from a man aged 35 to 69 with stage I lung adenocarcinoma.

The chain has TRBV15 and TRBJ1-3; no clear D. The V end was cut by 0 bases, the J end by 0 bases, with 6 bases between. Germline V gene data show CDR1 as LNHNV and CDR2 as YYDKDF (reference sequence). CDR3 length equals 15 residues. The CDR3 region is CATSREGLSGNTIYF. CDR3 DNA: TGTGCCACCAGCAGAGAAGGCCTCTCTGGAAACACCATATATTTT. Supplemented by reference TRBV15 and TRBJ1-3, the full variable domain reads DAMVIQNPRYQVTQFGKPVTLSCSQTLNHNVMYWYQQKSSQAPKLLFHYYDKDFNNEADTPDNFQSRRPNTSFCFLDIRSPGLGDTAMYLCATSREGLSGNTIYFGEGSWLTVV.

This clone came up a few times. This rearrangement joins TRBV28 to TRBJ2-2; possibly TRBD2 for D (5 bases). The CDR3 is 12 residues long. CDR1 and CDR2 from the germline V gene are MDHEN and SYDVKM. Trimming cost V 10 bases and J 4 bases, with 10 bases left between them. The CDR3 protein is CATGKTTGELFF. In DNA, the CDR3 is TGTGCCACGGGAAAAACCACCGGGGAGCTGTTTTTT.

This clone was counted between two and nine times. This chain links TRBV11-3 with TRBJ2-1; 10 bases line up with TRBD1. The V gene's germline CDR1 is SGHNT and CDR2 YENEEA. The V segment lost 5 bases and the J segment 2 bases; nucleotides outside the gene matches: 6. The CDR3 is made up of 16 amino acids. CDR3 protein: CASSTGQGLTYNEQFF. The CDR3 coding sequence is TGTGCCAGCAGCACGGGACAGGGGCTAACCTACAATGAGCAGTTCTTC.

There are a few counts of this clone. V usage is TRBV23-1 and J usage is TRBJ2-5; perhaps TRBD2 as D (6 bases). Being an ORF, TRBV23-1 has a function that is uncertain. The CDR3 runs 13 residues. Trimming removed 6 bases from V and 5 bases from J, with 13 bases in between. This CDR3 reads CASSPGDGETQYF. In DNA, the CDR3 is TGCGCCAGCAGCCCGGGGGACGGCGAGACCCAGTACTTC.

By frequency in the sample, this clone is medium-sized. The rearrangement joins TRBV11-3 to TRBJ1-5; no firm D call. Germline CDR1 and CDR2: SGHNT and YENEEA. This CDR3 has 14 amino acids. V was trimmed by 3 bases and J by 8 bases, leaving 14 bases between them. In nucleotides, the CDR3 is TGTGCCAGCAGCTTGTGGCAGGCCCGGGAGCCCCAGCATTTT. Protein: CASSLWQAREPQHF.

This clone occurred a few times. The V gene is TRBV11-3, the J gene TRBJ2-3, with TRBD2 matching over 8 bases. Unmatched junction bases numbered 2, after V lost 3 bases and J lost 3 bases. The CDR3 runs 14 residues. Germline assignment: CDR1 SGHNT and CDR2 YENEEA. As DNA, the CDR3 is TGTGCCAGCAGCTTGGGACTAGTAACAGATACGCAGTATTTT. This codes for CASSLGLVTDTQYF.

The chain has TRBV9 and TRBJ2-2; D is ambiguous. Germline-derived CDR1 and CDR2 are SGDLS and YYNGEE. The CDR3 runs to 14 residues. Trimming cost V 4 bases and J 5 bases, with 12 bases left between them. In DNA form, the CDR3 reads TGTGCCAGCAGCCGCGGTCGACCGACCGGGGAGCTGTTTTTT. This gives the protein CASSRGRPTGELFF.

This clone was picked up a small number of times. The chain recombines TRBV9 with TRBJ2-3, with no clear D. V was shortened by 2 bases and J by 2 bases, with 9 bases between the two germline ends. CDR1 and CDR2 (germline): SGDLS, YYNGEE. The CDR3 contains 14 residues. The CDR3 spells CASSVGPITDTQYF. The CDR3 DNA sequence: TGTGCCAGCAGCGTCGGACCGATCACAGATACGCAGTATTTT.

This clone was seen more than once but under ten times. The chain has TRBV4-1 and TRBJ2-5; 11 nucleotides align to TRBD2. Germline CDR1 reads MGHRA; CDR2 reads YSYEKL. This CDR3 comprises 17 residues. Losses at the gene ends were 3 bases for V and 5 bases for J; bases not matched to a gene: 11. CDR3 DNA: TGCGCCAGCAGCCAGGCTGTAGCGGGAGGGATGGGGGAGACCCAGTACTTC. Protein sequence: CASSQAVAGGMGETQYF.

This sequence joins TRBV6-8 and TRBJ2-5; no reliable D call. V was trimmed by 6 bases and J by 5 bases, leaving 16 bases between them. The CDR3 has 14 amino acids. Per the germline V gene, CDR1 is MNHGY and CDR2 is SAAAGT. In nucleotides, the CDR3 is TGTGCCAGCAGCCCACCGACCTTGGGGGAGACCCAGTACTTC. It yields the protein CASSPPTLGETQYF.

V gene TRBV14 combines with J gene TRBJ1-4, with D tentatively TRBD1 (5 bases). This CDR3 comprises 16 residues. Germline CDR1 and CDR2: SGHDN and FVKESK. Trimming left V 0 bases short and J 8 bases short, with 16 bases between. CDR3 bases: TGTGCCAGCAGCCAAGATGTAGGAGGGGCCGGAGAAAAACTGTTTTTT. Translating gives CASSQDVGGAGEKLFF.

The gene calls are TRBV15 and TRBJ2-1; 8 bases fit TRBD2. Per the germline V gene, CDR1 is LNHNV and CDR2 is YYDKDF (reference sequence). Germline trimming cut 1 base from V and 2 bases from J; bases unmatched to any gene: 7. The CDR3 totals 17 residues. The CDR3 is CATSRGNSGNPYNEQFF. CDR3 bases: TGTGCCACCAGCAGAGGTAATAGCGGGAACCCCTACAATGAGCAGTTCTTC.

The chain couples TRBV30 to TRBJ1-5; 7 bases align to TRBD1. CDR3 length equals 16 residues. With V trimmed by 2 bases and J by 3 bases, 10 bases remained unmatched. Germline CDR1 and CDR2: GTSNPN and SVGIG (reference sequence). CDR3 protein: CAWSRKAGGSNQPQHF. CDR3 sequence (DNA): TGTGCCTGGAGTAGAAAGGCAGGGGGTTCCAATCAGCCCCAGCATTTT.

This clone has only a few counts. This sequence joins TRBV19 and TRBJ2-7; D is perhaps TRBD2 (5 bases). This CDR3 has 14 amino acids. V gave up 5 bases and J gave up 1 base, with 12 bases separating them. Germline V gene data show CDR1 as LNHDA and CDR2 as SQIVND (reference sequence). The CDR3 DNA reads TGTGCCAGTAGTCCATTAGCGACTTCCTACGAGCAGTACTTC. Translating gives CASSPLATSYEQYF.

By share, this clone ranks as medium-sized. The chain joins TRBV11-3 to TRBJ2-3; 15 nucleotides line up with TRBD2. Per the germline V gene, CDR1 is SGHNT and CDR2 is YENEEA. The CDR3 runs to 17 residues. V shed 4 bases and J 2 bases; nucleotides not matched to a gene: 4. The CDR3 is CASSSGLAGGPTDTQYF. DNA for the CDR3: TGTGCCAGCAGCTCAGGACTAGCGGGGGGGCCCACAGATACGCAGTATTTT. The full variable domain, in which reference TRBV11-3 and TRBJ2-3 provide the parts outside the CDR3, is EAGVVQSPRYKIIEKKQPVAFWCNPISGHNTLYWYLQNLGQGPELLIRYENEEAVDDSQLPKDRFSAERLKGVDSTLKIQPAELGDSAVYLCASSSGLAGGPTDTQYFGPGTRLTVL.

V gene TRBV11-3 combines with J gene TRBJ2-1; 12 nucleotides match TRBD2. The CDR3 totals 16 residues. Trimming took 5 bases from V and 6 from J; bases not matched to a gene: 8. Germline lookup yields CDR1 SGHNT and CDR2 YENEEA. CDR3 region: CASSPYASGRANEQFF. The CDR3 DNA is TGTGCCAGCAGCCCATATGCTAGCGGGAGGGCCAATGAGCAGTTCTTC. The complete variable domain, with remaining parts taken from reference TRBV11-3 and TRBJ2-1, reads EAGVVQSPRYKIIEKKQPVAFWCNPISGHNTLYWYLQNLGQGPELLIRYENEEAVDDSQLPKDRFSAERLKGVDSTLKIQPAELGDSAVYLCASSPYASGRANEQFFGPGTRLTVL.

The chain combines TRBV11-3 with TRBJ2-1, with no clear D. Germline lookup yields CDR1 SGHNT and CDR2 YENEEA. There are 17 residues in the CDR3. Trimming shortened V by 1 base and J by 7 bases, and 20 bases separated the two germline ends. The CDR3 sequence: CASSLVRVAVGKNEQFF. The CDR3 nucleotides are TGTGCCAGCAGCTTAGTCCGAGTGGCAGTGGGGAAAAATGAGCAGTTCTTC.

CDR3 protein: CASSPRLAGAYNEQFF. CDR3 DNA sequence: TGTGCCAGCAGCCCTCGACTAGCGGGAGCCTACAATGAGCAGTTCTTC. The genes are TRBV11-3 and TRBJ2-1; 12 bases line up with TRBD2. Germline CDR1 and CDR2: SGHNT and YENEEA. Losses at the gene ends were 5 bases for V and 2 bases for J; bases not matched to a gene: 4. The CDR3 totals 16 residues.

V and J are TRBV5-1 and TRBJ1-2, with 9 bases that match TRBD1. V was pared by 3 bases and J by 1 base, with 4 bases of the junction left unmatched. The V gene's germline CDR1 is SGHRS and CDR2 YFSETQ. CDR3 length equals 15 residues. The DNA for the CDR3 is TGCGCCAGCAGCTGGGGGACAGGGATTAACTATGGCTACACCTTC. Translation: CASSWGTGINYGYTF.